A single sample is the source of the 32 T cell receptor beta chains below, sequenced in a study of PD-L1 blockade in urothelial cancer. Time point specified: pretreatment peripheral blood. Here immunoSEQ multiplex PCR was the method, and the copy in TCRdb shows in-frame clones only, minus some. The sample consists of under 70,000 clones, 75% to 90% of them appearing once. The material sequenced was PBMCs, taken around atezolizumab (anti-PD-L1) treatment. The receptors stem from a man in his 70s with urothelial cancer.

A note on this clone: The junction does not match germline at one end; this may be a read error. The chain uses TRBV7-7 and TRBJ1-1; D remains unclear. The CDR3 runs to 14 residues. Germline CDR1 is SSHAT and CDR2 is FNYEAQ (reference sequence). The CDR3: CASSPPTGYTEAFF. The CDR3 nucleotides read TGTGCTAGCAGCCCCCCGACGGGATACACTGAAGCTTTCTTT.

The chain joins TRBV28 to TRBJ2-5, with D tentatively TRBD1 (6 bases). The germline gives CDR1 MDHEN, CDR2 SYDVKM. Between the trimmed V and J ends, which lost 3 bases and 3 bases, there was a span of 17 bases. There are 16 residues in the CDR3. The CDR3 region is CASSFPDPEGEETQYF. The CDR3 nucleotides read TGTGCCAGCAGTTTTCCTGACCCAGAGGGGGAAGAGACCCAGTACTTC.

The rearrangement joins TRBV18 to TRBJ2-5; 7 positions agree with TRBD1. The CDR3 consists of 14 residues. Germline loops: CDR1 KGHSH, CDR2 LQKENI. V was clipped by 3 bases and J by 2 bases; unmatched bases: 3. The CDR3 DNA sequence: TGTGCCAGCTCACCCACGGACAGGCAAGAGACCCAGTACTTC. It yields the protein CASSPTDRQETQYF.

The V and J genes are TRBV11-1 and TRBJ2-1; 7 nucleotides agree with TRBD2. The CDR3 loop spans 17 amino acids. Germline V lookup: CDR1 SGHAT, CDR2 FQDESV (reference sequence). The V segment lost 1 base and the J segment 2 bases; nucleotides outside the gene matches: 8. In DNA form, the CDR3 reads TGTGCCAGCAGCTTAGTTCGGGCTAGCGGAGCCTACAATGAGCAGTTCTTC. Protein product: CASSLVRASGAYNEQFF.

The chain joins TRBV5-4 to TRBJ2-5, with 7 bases matching TRBD1. CDR1 and CDR2 (germline): SGHNT, YYREEE (reference sequence). This CDR3 comprises 15 residues. V was clipped by 3 bases and J by 5 bases; unmatched bases: 10. The CDR3 reads CASSSTGQNWETQYF. CDR3 DNA sequence: TGTGCCAGCAGCTCGACAGGGCAGAATTGGGAGACCCAGTACTTC.

This clone was counted a few times. Within the sample, other DNA sequences also encode this same CDR3. The chain links TRBV9 to TRBJ1-5, with D maybe TRBD1 (6 bases). The CDR3 extends over 14 amino acids. Trimming cost V 0 bases and J 4 bases, with 8 bases left between them. Germline CDR1 is SGDLS and CDR2 is YYNGEE. CDR3 DNA sequence: TGTGCCAGCAGCGTAGGCCAGGGGAATCAGCCCCAGCATTTT. Translated, it gives CASSVGQGNQPQHF. The variable domain in full, with the rest retrieved from reference TRBV9 and TRBJ1-5, is DSGVTQTPKHLITATGQRVTLRCSPRSGDLSVYWYQQSLDQGLQFLIQYYNGEERAKGNILERFSAQQFPDLHSELNLSSLELGDSALYFCASSVGQGNQPQHFGDGTRLSIL.

This CDR3 is CASSEGLDLEQFF. The CDR3 DNA reads TGTGCCAGCAGTGAAGGACTGGATCTCGAGCAGTTCTTC. The chain has TRBV6-1 and TRBJ2-1; D is uncertain. There are 13 residues in the CDR3. Germline V gene data show CDR1 as MNHNS and CDR2 as SASEGT. V dropped 1 base and J dropped 10 bases, with 11 bases sitting between them.

The chain has TRBV9 and TRBJ2-1; D is unresolved. The germline gives CDR1 SGDLS, CDR2 YYNGEE. V gave up 2 bases and J gave up 6 bases, with 9 bases separating them. CDR3 size: 13 residues. This chain's CDR3 is CASSVSPSNEQFF. The CDR3 DNA sequence: TGTGCCAGCAGCGTCTCCCCCTCCAATGAGCAGTTCTTC.

This rearrangement joins TRBV19 to TRBJ2-7; 8 nucleotides match TRBD1. This CDR3 comprises 12 residues. With V trimmed by 5 bases and J by 6 bases, 3 bases remained unmatched. Germline assignment: CDR1 LNHDA and CDR2 SQIVND (reference sequence). The CDR3 nucleotides read TGTGCCAGTAGTTTCACAGGGGGCGAGCAGTACTTC. Translation: CASSFTGGEQYF.

Remarks on this clone: The junction departs from germline at one end; a sequencing error may be responsible. Additional DNA sequences in this sample encode the identical CDR3. The chain carries TRBV10-3 and TRBJ2-5; TRBD1 aligns across 8 bases. CDR3 length: 13 amino acids. Per the germline V gene, CDR1 is ENHRY and CDR2 is SYGVKD. CDR3 protein: CAISGQGEETQYF. The CDR3 bases are TGCGCCATCAGTGGACAGGGAGAAGAGACCCAGTACTTC.

The rearrangement links TRBV5-6 to TRBJ2-2; 7 bases line up with TRBD1. The CDR3 is 15 amino acids. Germline-derived CDR1 and CDR2 are SGHDT and YYEEEE. Trimming at V came to 0 bases and at J to 4 bases, leaving 3 bases not matched to a gene. The CDR3: CASSLVPGGTGELFF. For the CDR3, the DNA is TGTGCCAGCAGCTTGGTTCCAGGGGGCACCGGGGAGCTGTTTTTT.

The rearrangement joins TRBV18 to TRBJ1-1; D remains unclear. CDR1 is KGHSH and CDR2 is LQKENI in the germline V gene. Between the trimmed V and J ends, which lost 3 bases and 2 bases, there was a span of 10 bases. The CDR3 contains 14 residues. In nucleotides, the CDR3 is TGTGCCAGCTCACCGGCAGGCATTAACACTGAAGCTTTCTTT. Protein product: CASSPAGINTEAFF.

Concerning this clone itself: Additional DNA sequences in this sample encode the identical CDR3. The chain employs TRBV4-3 and TRBJ1-1; tentative D call: TRBD1 (5 bases). V lost 4 bases, J lost 4 bases, and 10 bases lay in between. From germline, CDR1 is LGHNA and CDR2 YSLEER. The CDR3 totals 13 residues. The CDR3 region has the DNA TGCGCCAGCAGCCGGGAGGGGAGCACTGAAGCTTTCTTT. Translation: CASSREGSTEAFF.

A single count supports this clone. This chain connects TRBV28 to TRBJ2-5; 7 bases align to TRBD2. This CDR3 is built from 14 residues. Germline lookup yields CDR1 MDHEN and CDR2 SYDVKM. V was clipped by 6 bases and J by 2 bases; unmatched bases: 6. CDR3 nucleotide sequence: TGTGCCAGCAGGGAAGGGCGGGGGCAAGAGACCCAGTACTTC. Its protein product is CASREGRGQETQYF.

This clone was seen only once. The rearrangement joins TRBV27 to TRBJ2-7, with 11 nucleotides matching TRBD2. Germline-derived CDR1 and CDR2 are MNHEY and SMNVEV (reference sequence). The CDR3 is 16 residues long. Trimming at V came to 10 bases and at J to 7 bases, leaving 18 bases not matched to a gene. The DNA of the CDR3 is TGTGCCACGCGCGACGATACTAGCGGGAGCTTGCCGGAGCAGTACTTC. Encoded protein: CATRDDTSGSLPEQYF.

This clone has just one count. The chain links TRBV11-3 to TRBJ2-3; 9 bases match TRBD2. This CDR3 has 14 residues. The V gene end was trimmed by 3 bases and the J gene end by 8 bases; junction bases not matched to a gene: 6. Looked up from germline, CDR1 is SGHNT and CDR2 is YENEEA. The CDR3 sequence is CASSLVRTSATQYF. CDR3 nucleotides: TGTGCCAGCAGCTTGGTGAGGACTAGCGCTACGCAGTATTTT.

The gene calls are TRBV27 and TRBJ2-7; D might be TRBD2 (6 bases). The CDR3 is 13 amino acids. Germline CDR1 reads MNHEY; CDR2 reads SMNVEV (reference sequence). Trimming took 5 bases from V and 4 from J, leaving 12 bases between them. The CDR3 is CASSGLGGYEQYF. Written as DNA, the CDR3 is TGTGCCAGCAGTGGCCTGGGGGGATACGAGCAGTACTTC.

The CDR3 loop reads CASSIGGLNIQYF. Here the CDR3 DNA reads TGTGCCAGCAGCATCGGAGGGCTAAACATTCAGTACTTC. The chain uses TRBV27 and TRBJ2-4; D may be TRBD2 (6 bases). V was pared by 6 bases and J by 6 bases, with 12 bases between. The CDR3 covers 13 residues. CDR1 MNHEY and CDR2 SMNVEV come from the germline V gene (reference sequence).

This chain uses TRBV19 with TRBJ2-5, with D maybe TRBD2 (6 bases). Between the trimmed V and J ends, which lost 6 bases and 5 bases, there was a span of 16 bases. The CDR3 runs 14 residues. From germline, CDR1 is LNHDA and CDR2 SQIVND (reference sequence). CDR3 sequence reads: CASSGWRGPETQYF. The CDR3 nucleotides are TGTGCCAGTAGCGGGTGGAGGGGACCCGAGACCCAGTACTTC.

The V and J genes are TRBV7-6 and TRBJ1-1; maybe TRBD1 (5 bases). Trimming stripped 5 bases from V and 0 bases from J, with 7 bases between. The CDR3 is 13 amino acids. Germline lookup yields CDR1 SGHVS and CDR2 FNYEAQ. CDR3 loop: CASSGRVNTEAFF. The CDR3 region has the DNA TGTGCCAGCAGCGGCAGGGTGAACACTGAAGCTTTCTTT.

This clone was found once. The chain is built from TRBV25-1 and TRBJ2-1, with TRBD2 as a possible D gene (6 bases). CDR1 is MGHDK and CDR2 is SYGVNS in the germline V gene. The CDR3 has 10 amino acids. The germline V and J ends were trimmed by 4 bases and 12 bases, with 7 bases remaining between them. The CDR3, as DNA: TGTGCCAGCAGTGGGGAGGCGCAGTTCTTC. Its translation: CASSGEAQFF.

This clone was seen only once. The chain joins TRBV6-5 to TRBJ2-7; D is possibly TRBD2 (5 bases). CDR1 and CDR2 (germline): MNHEY, SVGAGI. V was pared by 11 bases and J by 6 bases, with 5 bases between. The CDR3 consists of 8 residues. Here the CDR3 reads CARGEQYF. The CDR3 DNA reads as TGTGCCCGGGGCGAGCAGTACTTC.

This chain joins TRBV27 and TRBJ2-1; no reliable D call. Looked up from germline, CDR1 is MNHEY and CDR2 is SMNVEV (reference sequence). With 0 bases removed from V and 0 bases from J, the gap between germline ends came to 9 bases. This CDR3 spans 16 amino acids. DNA for the CDR3: TGTGCCAGCAGTTTATCCAGCGTAAGCTCCTACAATGAGCAGTTCTTC. Protein product: CASSLSSVSSYNEQFF.

The chain recombines TRBV29-1 with TRBJ2-5; 7 bases map to TRBD2. The germline V gene encodes CDR1 SQVTM and CDR2 ANQGSEA. J lost 5 bases, V lost 4 bases, and 13 bases had no gene match. The CDR3 is made up of 15 amino acids. The CDR3 loop is CSVAGLPGRKETQYF. In DNA, the CDR3 is TGCAGCGTTGCGGGACTACCCGGGAGGAAGGAGACCCAGTACTTC.

The rearrangement joins TRBV11-2 to TRBJ1-1; D is possibly TRBD1 (5 bases). V was pared by 5 bases and J by 10 bases, with 14 bases between. The CDR3 is made up of 12 amino acids. Germline V gene data show CDR1 as SGHAT and CDR2 as FQNNGV. The chain's CDR3 is CASSTMGGRAFF. The CDR3 bases are TGTGCCAGCAGCACCATGGGGGGACGAGCTTTCTTT.

The chain combines TRBV4-1 with TRBJ2-1; 9 positions agree with TRBD2. V was pared by 1 base and J by 5 bases, with 6 bases of the junction left unmatched. Germline loops: CDR1 MGHRA, CDR2 YSYEKL. This CDR3 comprises 16 residues. CDR3 nucleotides: TGCGCCAGCAGCCAAGGGCGGGAGGGCCCCCACAATGAGCAGTTCTTC. This sequence encodes CASSQGREGPHNEQFF.

The rearrangement joins TRBV4-3 to TRBJ2-1, with TRBD2 identical over 9 bases. This CDR3 has 19 amino acids. V was pared by 4 bases and J by 0 bases, with 13 bases of the junction left unmatched. Per germline, CDR1 LGHNA and CDR2 YSLEER. The CDR3: CASSLVPHSGSSSYNEQFF. CDR3 coding DNA: TGCGCCAGCAGCCTTGTACCCCATAGCGGGAGCTCCTCCTACAATGAGCAGTTCTTC.

The chain has TRBV18 and TRBJ1-5; the D gene is possibly TRBD1 (6 bases). Germline values: CDR1 KGHSH, CDR2 LQKENI. The V end was cut by 5 bases, the J end by 5 bases, with 10 bases between. This CDR3 spans 13 amino acids. For the CDR3, the DNA is TGTGCCAGCTCAAAGGGGGGGGATCAGCCCCAGCATTTT. This gives the protein CASSKGGDQPQHF. Full variable domain (remainder filled in from reference TRBV18 and TRBJ1-5): NAGVMQNPRHLVRRRGQEARLRCSPMKGHSHVYWYRQLPEEGLKFMVYLQKENIIDESGMPKERFSAEFPKEGPSILRIQQVVRGDSAAYFCASSKGGDQPQHFGDGTRLSIL.

V gene TRBV4-2 combines with J gene TRBJ1-2; 10 nucleotides align to TRBD1. CDR1 LGHNA and CDR2 YNFKEQ come from the germline V gene. CDR3 length: 16 amino acids. V was clipped by 1 base and J by 6 bases; unmatched bases: 8. The CDR3 region is CASSQGGTGVNDGYTF. As DNA, the CDR3 is TGTGCCAGCAGCCAAGGTGGGACAGGGGTAAACGATGGCTACACCTTC.

The V call is TRBV6-6, the J call TRBJ1-5, with 7 bases identical to TRBD1. CDR1 and CDR2 (germline): MNHNY, SVGAGI (reference sequence). V lost 0 bases, J lost 5 bases, and 7 bases stayed unmatched. The CDR3 runs 16 residues. CDR3 nucleotide sequence: TGTGCCAGCAGTTACTCGCCCAGGGGGAAAGATCAGCCCCAGCATTTT. Protein product: CASSYSPRGKDQPQHF.

V and J are TRBV10-2 and TRBJ2-2; D is unclear. Germline V gene lookup returns CDR1 WSHSY and CDR2 SAAADI. This CDR3 contains 13 residues. Trimming removed 5 bases from V and 0 bases from J, with 4 bases in between. CDR3 region: CASSLTNTGELFF. For the CDR3, the DNA is TGCGCCAGCAGTCTAACGAACACCGGGGAGCTGTTTTTT.

The chain recombines TRBV27 with TRBJ1-5; no clear D gene. The CDR3 is 15 residues long. Germline lookup yields CDR1 MNHEY and CDR2 SMNVEV (reference sequence). Trimming removed 2 bases at V and 0 bases at J, with 8 bases between. CDR3 sequence reads: CASSLSPFSNQPQHF. In nucleotides, the CDR3 is TGTGCCAGCAGTTTAAGCCCCTTTAGCAATCAGCCCCAGCATTTT.